Listed below are T cell receptor beta chains from one sample, sequenced in a study of blood T cell repertoires in COVID-19. Generated by immunoSEQ multiplex PCR, the TCRdb table keeps only in-frame clones and is missing some. The repertoire holds about 220,000 clones, with about 86% as singletons. Material for sequencing was peripheral blood. The receptor source for this set is a woman aged 45-60 years with acute or convalescent COVID-19. The CDR3 runs from the conserved cysteine through the conserved F or W. A D gene is named only where the DNA matches it firmly. The size entry is marked missing in some rows and otherwise reads once, few, many or a size class.

J | V | size | D | CDR3 | DNA
TRBJ1-1 | TRBV27 | once | NA | CASSLRVDSRGTEAFF | TGTGCCAGCAGCCTAAGGGTAGATTCGCGGGGCACTGAAGCTTTCTTT
TRBJ2-7 | TRBV28 | NA | NA | CASHRQTTYEQYF | TGTGCCAGCCACCGACAGACGACCTACGAGCAGTACTTC
TRBJ2-1 | TRBV2 | NA | TRBD1 | CASGRQGANNEQFF | TGTGCCAGCGGTCGGCAGGGGGCCAACAATGAGCAGTTCTTC
TRBJ2-3 | TRBV28 | NA | TRBD2 | CASSLASGRITDTQYF | TGTGCCAGCAGTTTAGCTAGCGGGAGGATCACAGATACGCAGTATTTT
TRBJ1-6 | TRBV28 | NA | NA | CASSQGSYNSPLHF | TGTGCCAGCAGCCAGGGAAGTTATAATTCACCCCTCCACTTT
TRBJ2-5 | TRBV19 | once | TRBD2 | CASSIGLAGGETQYF | TGTGCCAGTAGTATAGGGCTAGCGGGAGGGGAGACCCAGTACTTC
TRBJ2-3 | TRBV19 | NA | TRBD2 | CASKVDSGSSTDTQYF | TGTGCCAGTAAGGTGGATAGCGGGAGTTCTACAGATACGCAGTATTTT
TRBJ2-3 | TRBV3-1/TRBV3-2 | NA | NA | CASSQGLFLGSTDTQYF | TGTGCCAGCAGCCAAGGGCTATTTCTCGGGAGCACAGATACGCAGTATTTT
TRBJ2-3 | TRBV21-1 | NA | NA | CASSKAGGSGRVRTDTQYF | TGTGCCAGCAGCAAAGCGGGTGGGAGCGGGAGGGTTCGCACAGATACGCAGTATTTT
TRBJ1-1 | TRBV7-3 | NA | TRBD1 | CASSPTGGGLGTEAFF | TGTGCCAGCAGCCCTACAGGGGGCGGGTTGGGCACTGAAGCTTTCTTT
TRBJ2-2 | TRBV4-2 | NA | TRBD2 | CASRLGTSGSGELFF | TGTGCCAGCAGGCTTGGGACTAGCGGGTCCGGGGAGCTGTTTTTT
TRBJ1-5 | TRBV19 | few | TRBD1 | CASSIRGTGGFQPQHF | TGTGCCAGTAGTATCCGAGGGACAGGGGGTTTTCAGCCCCAGCATTTT
TRBJ2-1 | TRBV3-1/TRBV3-2 | NA | NA | CASSQEVQDWGEQFF | TGTGCCAGCAGCCAAGAGGTTCAGGACTGGGGTGAGCAGTTCTTC
TRBJ1-3 | TRBV28 | NA | NA | CASSLGPTHSGNTIYF | TGTGCCAGCAGTTTAGGGCCCACTCACTCTGGAAACACCATATATTTT
TRBJ2-3 | TRBV13 | NA | TRBD2 | CASKLLGGNTDTQYF | TGTGCCAGCAAGTTGTTGGGAGGGAACACAGATACGCAGTATTTT
TRBJ2-2 | TRBV24-1 | NA | NA | CATSDWTIPGELFF | TGTGCCACCAGTGATTGGACTATTCCCGGGGAGCTGTTTTTT
TRBJ1-1 | TRBV5-1 | NA | TRBD1 | CASSLRDRVTEKNTEAFF | TGCGCCAGCAGCTTGAGGGACAGGGTAACGGAGAAGAACACTGAAGCTTTCTTT
TRBJ1-2 | TRBV21-1 | NA | NA | CASSPRGGLNGRGFRYTF | TGTGCCAGCAGCCCCCGAGGGGGTCTCAATGGGAGGGGGTTTCGCTACACCTTC
TRBJ1-5 | TRBV28 | NA | NA | CASSLQGHQPQHF | TGTGCCAGCAGTTTACAGGGGCATCAGCCCCAGCATTTT
TRBJ2-2 | TRBV7-9 | NA | TRBD2 | CATLAGANTGELFF | TGTGCCACCTTAGCGGGAGCGAACACCGGGGAGCTGTTTTTT
TRBJ1-1 | TRBV28 | few | NA | CASSLGSRNEAFF | TGTGCCAGCAGCCTAGGTAGTAGAAATGAAGCTTTCTTT
TRBJ2-3 | TRBV28 | NA | NA | CASSPPETRDTQYF | TGTGCCAGCAGTCCCCCTGAAACAAGAGATACGCAGTATTTT
TRBJ1-1 | TRBV21-1 | NA | NA | CASSRSGVRWGDDTEAFF | TGTGCCAGCAGCCGAAGCGGTGTTAGATGGGGGGACGACACTGAAGCTTTCTTT
TRBJ2-5 | TRBV3-1/TRBV3-2 | once | TRBD2 | CASSQTSGRYETQYF | TGTGCCAGCAGCCAAACTAGCGGGAGGTATGAGACCCAGTACTTC
TRBJ2-5 | TRBV6-5 | NA | TRBD2 | CASSGLAPKETQYF | TGTGCCAGCAGCGGACTAGCGCCTAAAGAGACCCAGTACTTC
TRBJ2-1 | TRBV20-1 | NA | TRBD2 | CSASRLAYRNEQFF | TGCAGTGCTAGTAGACTAGCCTACCGCAATGAGCAGTTCTTC
TRBJ1-2 | TRBV19 | NA | TRBD1 | CASSITGANYGYTF | TGTGCCAGTAGCATCACAGGGGCTAACTATGGCTACACCTTC
TRBJ2-3 | TRBV4-1 | NA | NA | CASSQDGSAGTDTQYF | TGCGCCAGCAGCCAAGACGGAAGCGCAGGCACAGATACGCAGTATTTT
TRBJ1-5 | TRBV19 | NA | NA | CAAQGRYSNQPQHF | TGTGCCGCCCAGGGGCGGTATAGCAATCAGCCCCAGCATTTT
TRBJ2-1 | TRBV7-2 | NA | NA | CASSSPGKQQFF | TGTGCCAGCAGCTCCCCCGGGAAACAGCAGTTCTTC
TRBJ2-7 | TRBV7-2 | NA | TRBD2 | CASSQGSGGLREQYF | TGTGCCAGCAGCCAGGGGAGCGGGGGCTTGAGAGAGCAGTACTTC
TRBJ2-7 | TRBV5-1 | few | NA | CASSPSTYEQYF | TGCGCCAGCAGCCCCTCTACCTACGAGCAGTACTTC
TRBJ2-3 | TRBV2 | NA | TRBD2 | CASSVSLAATDTQYF | TGTGCCAGCAGTGTCAGCCTAGCGGCCACAGATACGCAGTATTTT
TRBJ1-1 | TRBV3-1/TRBV3-2 | NA | NA | CATQETKKNTEAFF | TGTGCCACACAGGAAACGAAAAAGAACACTGAAGCTTTCTTT
TRBJ2-1 | TRBV6-2/TRBV6-3 | NA | TRBD2 | CASSTAGLAGVGRYNEQFF | TGTGCCAGCAGTACGGCCGGACTAGCGGGAGTGGGCCGCTACAATGAGCAGTTCTTC
TRBJ2-7 | TRBV7-3 | NA | NA | CASSLTGGLIYEQYF | TGTGCCAGCAGCTTAACAGGCGGACTCATCTACGAGCAGTACTTC
TRBJ2-7 | TRBV21-1 | NA | NA | CASSKNNRGCSYEQYF | TGTGCCAGCAGCAAAAATAACAGGGGGTGCTCCTACGAGCAGTACTTC
TRBJ2-4 | TRBV28 | once | NA | CASSFGAKNIQYF | TGTGCCAGCAGTTTCGGGGCCAAAAACATTCAGTACTTC
TRBJ2-7 | TRBV6-1 | NA | TRBD2 | CASSEQWGGEQYF | TGTGCCAGCAGTGAACAGTGGGGGGGTGAGCAGTACTTC
TRBJ2-5 | TRBV5-4 | NA | TRBD1 | CASSPSTGGGEETQYF | TGTGCCAGCAGCCCAAGTACAGGGGGAGGAGAAGAGACCCAGTACTTC
TRBJ2-1 | TRBV4-1 | NA | TRBD2 | CASSQDFGLAGGGEQFF | TGCGCCAGCAGCCAAGATTTCGGGCTAGCGGGAGGGGGGGAGCAGTTCTTC
TRBJ2-1 | TRBV5-4 | NA | TRBD2 | CASSWGGPNNEQFF | TGTGCCAGCAGCTGGGGGGGACCAAACAATGAGCAGTTCTTC
TRBJ2-5 | TRBV2 | NA | TRBD2 | CASSRYLRKREGRETQYF | TGTGCCAGCAGTCGGTACTTACGGAAGCGGGAGGGCCGCGAGACCCAGTACTTC
TRBJ2-5 | TRBV14 | NA | NA | CASSPLGVETQYF | TGTGCCAGCAGCCCTCTCGGGGTGGAGACCCAGTACTTC
TRBJ2-2 | TRBV20-1 | NA | NA | CSAPNTGELFF | TGCAGTGCTCCTAACACCGGGGAGCTGTTTTTT
TRBJ2-3 | TRBV7-3 | NA | TRBD2 | CASSLTGPSGGTTDTQYF | TGTGCCAGCAGCTTAACAGGGCCTAGCGGAGGGACTACAGATACGCAGTATTTT
TRBJ2-2 | TRBV27 | few | TRBD2 | CASSLSRREGWTGELFF | TGTGCCAGCAGTTTATCGCGGCGGGAGGGGTGGACCGGGGAGCTGTTTTTT
TRBJ2-1 | TRBV9 | NA | TRBD2 | CASSVASGTRMDNEQFF | TGTGCCAGCAGCGTGGCTAGCGGGACCCGGATGGACAATGAGCAGTTCTTC
TRBJ1-6 | TRBV19 | few | TRBD1 | CASNDRAGNSPLHF | TGTGCCAGTAACGACAGGGCAGGGAATTCACCCCTCCACTTT
TRBJ2-5 | TRBV24-1 | NA | TRBD2 | CATSDPGLAGGETQYF | TGTGCCACCAGTGATCCAGGACTAGCGGGAGGGGAGACCCAGTACTTC
TRBJ2-2 | TRBV28 | NA | NA | CASSFRGAWTGELFF | TGTGCCAGCAGTTTCAGGGGGGCGTGGACCGGGGAGCTGTTTTTT
TRBJ1-1 | TRBV15 | NA | NA | CATSIATGGNTEAFF | TGTGCCACCAGCATAGCAACAGGCGGGAACACTGAAGCTTTCTTT
TRBJ1-3 | TRBV12-2 | NA | NA | CASRLAQAGSGNTIYF | TGTGCAAGTCGCTTAGCGCAGGCAGGCTCTGGAAACACCATATATTTT
TRBJ2-7 | TRBV6-5 | NA | NA | CASRPGTTYEQYF | TGTGCCAGCAGACCGGGAACGACCTACGAGCAGTACTTC
TRBJ2-3 | TRBV27 | NA | TRBD1 | CASSFLGQPGSTDTQYF | TGTGCCAGCAGTTTCTTGGGACAGCCCGGGTCCACAGATACGCAGTATTTT